A selection of T cell receptor beta chains follows, all from one sample in a study of Graves' ophthalmopathy and Graves' hyperthyroidism. TCRdb re-derived calls from the multiplex PCR reads in MiXCR, one entry per CDR3 protein. The data hold 650,000 to 800,000 distinct CDR3 sequences, with roughly 39% observed a single time. Material: peripheral blood. All receptors come from an adult man with Graves' ophthalmopathy. Both conserved end residues are part of each CDR3. D genes are given only for firm matches. Part of the rows lack a size; the others show once, few, many or a class for expanded clones.

V	J	size	D	DNA	CDR3
TRBV7-2	TRBJ1-2	-	-	TGTGTCAGCAGCTCGGCCGCTAGGCCCTATGGCTACACCTTC	CVSSSAARPYGYTF
TRBV20-1	TRBJ1-1	many	-	TGCAGTGCTTTCTTACGCCTTGGGGGGCACACTGAAGCTTTCTTT	CSAFLRLGGHTEAFF
TRBV10-3	TRBJ2-7	-	-	TGTGCCAGCAGCCTACGGGCCACCCTCTCCTACGAGCAGTACTTC	CASSLRATLSYEQYF
TRBV5-1	TRBJ2-7	-	-	TGCGCCAGCAGCCAAAGACAATCGGAAAAATACGAGCAGTACTTC	CASSQRQSEKYEQYF
TRBV7-8	TRBJ1-5	-	TRBD1	TGTGCCAGCAGCTTTGACGCCGGGAGGGGGCGTGGGCCCCAGCATTTT	CASSFDAGRGRGPQHF
TRBV10-3	TRBJ1-1	once	-	TGTGCCAGCACCTACACTATTCTCCCCACCCCGGTATCGTCTTTCGCTTTCTTT	CASTYTILPTPVSSFAFF
TRBV5-4	TRBJ1-2	many	-	TGTGCCAGCGGCCTTGGGGGCAACTATGGCTACACCTTC	CASGLGGNYGYTF
TRBV12-3/TRBV12-4	TRBJ2-7	-	TRBD1	TGTGCCAGCAGTCACGGACAGGGGGCTGCGTACGAGCAGTACTTC	CASSHGQGAAYEQYF
TRBV5-8	TRBJ1-2	-	-	TGTGCCAGCAGCTGGCAGAACTATGGCTACACCTTC	CASSWQNYGYTF
TRBV12-3/TRBV12-4	TRBJ2-6	-	-	TGTGCCAGCAGTTTATATTTCTCAGGGTCGGAGGCCAACGTCCTGACTTTC	CASSLYFSGSEANVLTF
TRBV7-9	TRBJ1-1	-	TRBD1	TGTGCCAGCAGCGGAGGGGACAGGGAGGACACTGAAGCTTTCTTT	CASSGGDREDTEAFF
TRBV19	TRBJ1-4	many	-	TGTGCCAGTAGTATCGGCCCGCCTGAAAAACTGTTTTTT	CASSIGPPEKLFF
TRBV9	TRBJ2-7	many	-	TGTGCCAGCAGCGTAGCCCCCCAGAGATCCTACGAGCAGTACTTC	CASSVAPQRSYEQYF
TRBV29-1	TRBJ1-1	many	-	TGCAGCGTCGTCCGGACCGATGGTGAAGCTTTCTTT	CSVVRTDGEAFF
TRBV9	TRBJ1-4	-	TRBD1	TGTGCCAGCAGCGTACGGGGGACAGCAACTAATGAAAAACTGTTTTTT	CASSVRGTATNEKLFF
TRBV19	TRBJ2-5	few	-	TGTGCCAGTAGCCTGGGGGGGGCAGGGAGGAGGCAAGAGACCCAGTACTTC	CASSLGGAGRRQETQYF
TRBV6-2/TRBV6-3	TRBJ1-6	few	TRBD1	TGTGCCAGCACGACGGACAGGGGGCGGAATTCACCCCTCCACTTT	CASTTDRGRNSPLHF
TRBV7-2	TRBJ1-1	many	TRBD1	TGTGCCAGCAGGCGATACAGGGGGGGGAACACTGAAGCTTTCTTT	CASRRYRGGNTEAFF
TRBV11-2	TRBJ1-1	many	TRBD1	TGTGCCAGCAGCTTAGTGGGCAGGGGGAGGACTGAAGCTTTCTTT	CASSLVGRGRTEAFF
TRBV7-6	TRBJ2-2	-	TRBD1	TGTGCCAGCAGCTTCGGGACAGGGAGGGATCTGTTTTTT	CASSFGTGRDLFF
TRBV7-9	TRBJ1-6	many	-	TGTGCCAGCAGCTTAGGGTGGACAGCAAGTTATAATTCACCCCTCCACTTT	CASSLGWTASYNSPLHF
TRBV15	TRBJ1-5	-	TRBD1	TGTGCCACCAGCAGTGAGGACAGGGAAGGGCCCCAGCATTTT	CATSSEDREGPQHF
TRBV5-4	TRBJ2-7	-	-	TGTGCCAGCAGACAAACAGGAGGCTACGAGCAGTACTTC	CASRQTGGYEQYF
TRBV12-5	TRBJ1-2	-	-	TGTGCTAGTGGTTTGGAGGAGGACTATGGCTACACCTTC	CASGLEEDYGYTF
TRBV12-5	TRBJ2-5	-	-	TGTGCTAGTGGTTTGTCCCTAGAGACCCAGTACTTC	CASGLSLETQYF
TRBV30	TRBJ1-6	-	-	TGTGCCTGGAGTACCCGAAATTCACCCCTCCACTTT	CAWSTRNSPLHF
TRBV9	TRBJ1-2	-	-	TGTGCCAGCCGCACACAAGACAGAAGCTATGGCTACACCTTC	CASRTQDRSYGYTF
TRBV20-1	TRBJ2-7	few	TRBD2	TGCAGTGCTAGAGACGCCGGGACTAGCATCTCCGAGCAGTACTTC	CSARDAGTSISEQYF
TRBV29-1	TRBJ1-2	many	-	TGCAGCGTTGAAGATGGGACGAATGGCTACACCTTC	CSVEDGTNGYTF
TRBV10-3	TRBJ2-6	once	-	TGTGCCATCAGGACAACTGCGGGGATCGACACTGAAGCTTTC	CAIRTTAGIDTEAF
TRBV29-1	TRBJ2-2	many	-	TGCAGCGCTTCGGGACATACGAACACCGGGGAGCTGTTTTTT	CSASGHTNTGELFF
TRBV6-6	TRBJ1-1	few	-	TGTGCCAGCAGTTACTCGATAAGGGGGACTGAAGCTTTCTTT	CASSYSIRGTEAFF
TRBV12-3/TRBV12-4	TRBJ1-2	many	TRBD1	TGTGCCAGCAGTTTCGGTGGGACAGGGTATGAAGGCTACACCTTC	CASSFGGTGYEGYTF
TRBV9	TRBJ1-1	-	TRBD1	TGTGCCAGCAGAGCCGGGACAGCGTACACTGAAGCTTTCTTT	CASRAGTAYTEAFF
TRBV7-9	TRBJ1-2	-	-	TGTGCCAGCAGCTTAGTAATTGGGGGCGTTCATTTGGCTGGCTACACCTTC	CASSLVIGGVHLAGYTF
TRBV20-1	TRBJ1-2	many	-	TGCAGTGCTAGAGGTACAGGAGGGCTTCGGACCTTC	CSARGTGGLRTF